This T cell receptor (beta chain) was profiled in a study of blood T cell repertoires in COVID-19 (dated by TCRdb to 2020 to 2022). A note on the overall study: The collaborator samples originated in the United States, Italy and Spain and spanned the acute and convalescent phases of COVID-19. The repertoires were released in a freely available public database meant as a resource for research on the immune response to SARS-CoV-2. The samples were drawn from the first 160 participants of the ongoing ImmuneRACE study and from 1,200 or so subjects provided by 6 global collaborators. The material from the prospective study consisted of cDNA or gDNA derived from T cells, B-cell-depleted T cells, or PBMCs. Subjects who had been exposed to COVID-19, were actively infected with it, or had recovered from it provided the deeply sampled blood TCRbeta repertoires that made up the dataset. Where available, HLA class I and class II types were obtained from metadata supplied by the sample provider rather than from assay-based typing. Nearly every sample came with metadata listing a de-identified subject ID, COVID-19 status, age in years and sex. The investigation overall reported the following: How much clinical and demographic metadata was included differed by source and by participant, and the metadata was provided uncurated.

The immunoSEQ Assay, a bias-controlled multiplex PCR, was used to amplify TCRbeta CDR3 regions from genomic DNA. The original pipeline was this. The number of nucleated cells in each sample was estimated from the amplification of reference gene primers within the assay. Sequence reads were collapsed and filtered to measure the absolute abundance of every unique TCRbeta CDR3 rearrangement. For each sample, productive Simpson clonality was calculated as the square root of Simpson's diversity index across productive rearrangements. The table comes from immuneACCESS by way of TCRdb, which keeps in-frame sequences with V and J called. Part of the clones is missing from these tables; in studies checked, under half for an unresolved V gene and the rest for unknown reasons. The D gene and trimming were derived from the DNA, and the V and J assignments and clone size from that table. In all, the sample holds roughly 250,000 clones, and about 88% of those were seen once. The ten largest clones represent 2.5% to 3.5% of the sample.

Comment on this clone: Its antigen target is currently unknown. No per-base quality is available; no much larger clone lies one base away.

Participants in the prospective study were aged 18 to 89 years, lived in more than 20 United States geographic areas, and enrolled through a virtual design. Cohort assignment in the prospective study relied on participant-reported clinical history from a screening survey and a study questionnaire. Recovered participants in ImmuneRACE Cohort 3 were defined as having two consecutive negative NP/OP PCR tests, clearance from a healthcare professional, or resolution of symptoms. Mobile phlebotomists in the prospective study collected whole blood, serum and a nasopharyngeal or oropharyngeal swab from every participant. Prospective study participants could optionally give additional blood draws and questionnaires over an approximately two-month period. Before DNA extraction, blood samples from the prospective study were shipped at room temperature or frozen. The sequence derives from a woman aged 45-65 years who had recovered from COVID-19. The sample was PBMCs or T cells enriched from blood (not recorded which).

The DNA sequence is TGTGCCAGCAGCTTATTCGCGGGTCGGAATGAGCAGTTCTTC. This translates into CASSLFAGRNEQFF. Rearrangement joined TRBV7-8 to TRBJ2-1; the D gene is perhaps TRBD2, on 5 matching bases. Counted from cysteine to phenylalanine, this CDR3 has 14 amino acids. Just CDR3 DNA is preserved here, 42 bases in frame from base 1. CDR1 and CDR2 were assigned from the germline V gene as SGHVS and FQNEAQ. The germline ends are 12 bases apart after V is trimmed by 2 bases and J by 7 bases. Here the CDR3 is joined to the reference TRBV7-8 and TRBJ2-1 genes, and the full variable domain is: GAGVSQSPRYKVAKRGQDVALRCDPISGHVSLFWYQQALGQGPEFLTYFQNEAQLDKSGLPSDRFFAERPEGSVSTLKIQRTQQEDSAVYLCASSLFAGRNEQFFGPGTRLTVL.